This T cell receptor beta chain was obtained from a study of cytomegalovirus exposure and HLA in healthy donors. Study information: The 120 or so validation repertoires, a later analysis reported, used the same platform as the 600 to 700 first-cohort repertoires. Findings and caveats of the study: The investigators catalogued 164 TCR beta chains as cytomegalovirus-associated.

The data were produced by immunoSEQ multiplex PCR, yet TCRdb's version contains in-frame clones alone and is incomplete. The sample includes around 190,000 clones, about 83% seen only once; the top ten take roughly 1.5%. As regards this clone: As yet, its antigen is unknown.

The length of the CDR3 is 16 residues. The V gene end was trimmed by 0 bases and the J gene end by 0 bases; junction bases not matched to a gene: 3. Germline CDR1 is KGHSH and CDR2 is LQKENI. The sample was PBMCs. V usage is TRBV18 and J usage is TRBJ1-1; 8 bases match TRBD1. The receptor was isolated from a woman under 30 in good health and CMV-seronegative. CDR3 nucleotide sequence: TGTGCCAGCTCACCACCTAGGACAGGGATGAACACTGAAGCTTTCTTT. Encoded protein: CASSPPRTGMNTEAFF.